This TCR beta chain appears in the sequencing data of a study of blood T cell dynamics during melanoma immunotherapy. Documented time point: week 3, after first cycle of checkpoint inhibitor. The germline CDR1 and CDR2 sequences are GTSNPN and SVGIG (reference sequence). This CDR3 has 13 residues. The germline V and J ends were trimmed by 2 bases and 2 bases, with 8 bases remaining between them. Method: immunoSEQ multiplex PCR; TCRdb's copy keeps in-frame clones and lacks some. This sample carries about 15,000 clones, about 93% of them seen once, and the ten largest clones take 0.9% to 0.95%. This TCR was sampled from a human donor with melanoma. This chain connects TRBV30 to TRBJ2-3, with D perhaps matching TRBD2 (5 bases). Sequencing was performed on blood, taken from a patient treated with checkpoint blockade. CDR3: CAWSRTVTDTQYF. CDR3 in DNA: TGTGCCTGGAGTCGGACTGTCACAGATACGCAGTATTTT. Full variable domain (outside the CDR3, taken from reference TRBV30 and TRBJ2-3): SQTIHQWPATLVQPVGSPLSLECTVEGTSNPNLYWYRQAAGRGLQLLFYSVGIGQISSEVPQNLSASRPQDRQFILSSKKLLLSDSGFYLCAWSRTVTDTQYFGPGTRLTVL.